This TCR beta chain was identified during a study of OX40 agonist ivuxolimab in advanced cancers. Study-level background: Allowance was made for prior anti-PD-1, anti-PD-L1 or anti-CTLA-4 therapy, and about 44% had some.

Only in-frame clones appear in the TCRdb table, and some are missing; sequencing was by immunoSEQ multiplex PCR. The table records 20,000 or so clones, roughly 82% of them present only once. Germline CDR1 is SEHNR and CDR2 is FQNEAQ (reference sequence). The CDR3 covers 13 residues. J was trimmed by 5 bases and V by 6 bases; bases with no gene match: 5. Specimen: CD4+ or CD8+ T cells sorted from blood, collected in a trial of the OX40 agonist ivuxolimab. The origin of this receptor is an adult with an advanced solid tumor such as melanoma, head and neck, liver or kidney cancer. V usage is TRBV7-9 and J usage is TRBJ2-5; 8 nucleotides line up with TRBD2. For the CDR3, the DNA is TGTGCCAGCAGTAACTCGGGGGGGGAGACCCAGTACTTC. This translates into CASSNSGGETQYF.